The next 20 T cell receptor beta chains were all read from a single sample in a study of cytomegalovirus exposure and HLA in healthy donors. The PCR ran on 60 Vbeta and 13 Jbeta primers. Using immunoSEQ multiplex PCR, the repertoire was profiled, and TCRdb retains in-frame clones only, with some absent. The data show about 170,000 clones, around four fifths seen once. Source material: PBMCs. The source of these receptors is a woman aged 45-59 years in good health and CMV-seropositive.

This clone was seen more than once but under ten times. The gene calls are TRBV2 and TRBJ2-5, with TRBD2 as a possible D gene (7 bases). CDR3 size: 14 residues. V was trimmed by 3 bases and J by 4 bases, leaving 12 bases between them. Germline assignment: CDR1 SNHLY and CDR2 FYNNEI. The CDR3 DNA sequence: TGTGCCAGCAGTGATCAAGGGGGGGGAGAGACCCAGTACTTC. This codes for CASSDQGGGETQYF.

The chain is built from TRBV7-9 and TRBJ2-3, with TRBD2 identical over 7 bases. The CDR3 has 14 residues. The junction had 2 bases not matched to a gene; V was cut back by 4 bases and J by 1 base. CDR1 is SEHNR, CDR2 FQNEAQ, per germline (reference sequence). The CDR3 coding sequence is TGTGCCAGCAGCTCTAGCGGCCGCACAGATACGCAGTATTTT. The encoded protein is CASSSSGRTDTQYF.

The rearrangement uses TRBV5-1 and TRBJ1-3, with TRBD1 as a possible D gene (6 bases). Germline V CDR1 and CDR2: SGHRS, YFSETQ. The V gene lost 0 bases and the J gene lost 0 bases, with 10 bases spanning the gap. CDR3 length: 16 residues. CDR3 residues: CASSLGDTYSGNTIYF. The CDR3 nucleotides read TGCGCCAGCAGCTTGGGGGACACTTACTCTGGAAACACCATATATTTT.

This clone came up once. The J gene is TRBJ2-7, the V gene TRBV10-3; 9 bases are a match to TRBD2. This CDR3 contains 15 residues. The germline V gene has CDR1 ENHRY and CDR2 SYGVKD. With 6 bases clipped from V and 7 bases from J, the junction kept 13 bases outside the gene matches. The CDR3 region has the DNA TGTGCCATCAGGGGGGAAGCGGGGGGCCCGGGAGAGCAGTACTTC. Encoded protein: CAIRGEAGGPGEQYF.

This clone was recorded only once. The chain has TRBV6-1 and TRBJ1-2; 7 bases line up with TRBD1. CDR1 and CDR2 (germline): MNHNS, SASEGT. V shed 7 bases and J 8 bases; nucleotides not matched to a gene: 13. The CDR3 length is 14 residues. The CDR3 nucleotides are TGTGCCAGCATGGTAACTACAGGGGCAGGCGGCTACACCTTC. Translation: CASMVTTGAGGYTF.

The chain links TRBV6-6 to TRBJ2-2; D is unclear. Trimming left V 4 bases short and J 3 bases short, with 12 bases between. This CDR3 has 15 amino acids. Germline V gene sequence: CDR1 MNHNY, CDR2 SVGAGI (reference sequence). DNA for the CDR3: TGTGCCAGCAGTTCCCCAATTCTAGACACCGGGGAGCTGTTTTTT. Encoded protein: CASSSPILDTGELFF.

The chain joins TRBV29-1 to TRBJ2-1; D is unclear. The CDR3 is 12 residues long. CDR1 and CDR2 (germline): SQVTM, ANQGSEA. The ends were cut back, 2 bases at V and 5 bases at J, with 7 bases in the middle. For the CDR3, the DNA is TGCAGCGTTGAACAGGCCGACAATGAGCAGTTCTTC. It translates to CSVEQADNEQFF.

The genes are TRBV9 and TRBJ2-1, with TRBD2 matching 11 bases. Germline V gene lookup returns CDR1 SGDLS and CDR2 YYNGEE. This CDR3 is built from 15 residues. Losses at the gene ends were 0 bases for V and 6 bases for J; bases not matched to a gene: 2. This CDR3 reads CASSVVSGGANEQFF. The CDR3 nucleotides are TGTGCCAGCAGCGTAGTTAGCGGGGGGGCCAATGAGCAGTTCTTC.

The genes are TRBV2 and TRBJ1-5, with 9 nucleotides matching TRBD1. Trimming at V came to 4 bases and at J to 6 bases, leaving 10 bases not matched to a gene. CDR1 and CDR2 from the germline V gene are SNHLY and FYNNEI. This CDR3 spans 16 amino acids. CDR3 sequence: CASSAQGALNGQPQHF. CDR3 bases: TGTGCCAGCAGTGCACAGGGGGCGTTGAATGGTCAGCCCCAGCATTTT.

The V gene is TRBV29-1, the J gene TRBJ1-1, with D possibly matching TRBD1 (6 bases). V was shortened by 3 bases and J by 3 bases, with 11 bases between the two germline ends. The CDR3 loop spans 13 amino acids. The germline V gene has CDR1 SQVTM and CDR2 ANQGSEA. CDR3 sequence: CSVDRGMDTEAFF. CDR3 nucleotide sequence: TGCAGCGTTGACAGGGGCATGGACACTGAAGCTTTCTTT.

For this clone: At one of its ends the junction is not consistent with the germline gene, which may arise from a read error. The chain is built from TRBV6-6 and TRBJ2-3; 11 bases fit TRBD2. Germline CDR1 is MNHNY and CDR2 is SVGAGI (reference sequence). The CDR3 covers 14 residues. CDR3 amino acids: CASSWALAGAGIDF. The DNA for the CDR3 is TGTGCCAGCAGTTGGGCACTAGCGGGGGCCGGAATTGACTTT.

J is TRBJ2-7 and V is TRBV4-1, with TRBD2 as a possible D gene (6 bases). Germline CDR1 MGHRA, CDR2 YSYEKL. CDR3 size: 15 residues. Trimming took 0 bases from V and 2 from J, leaving 11 bases between them. The CDR3 sequence: CASSQERGPPYEQYF. The CDR3 DNA sequence: TGCGCCAGCAGCCAAGAGCGGGGACCCCCCTACGAGCAGTACTTC.

The chain couples TRBV5-1 to TRBJ2-1, with D possibly being TRBD1 (5 bases). There are 15 residues in the CDR3. Trimming took 1 base from V and 1 from J, leaving 9 bases between them. The germline gives CDR1 SGHRS, CDR2 YFSETQ. Here the CDR3 DNA reads TGCGCCAGCAGCTTGAATGGGGCTTCCTACAATGAGCAGTTCTTC. Its protein product is CASSLNGASYNEQFF.

The rearrangement joins TRBV9 to TRBJ2-1, with 12 bases identical to TRBD1. Looked up from germline, CDR1 is SGDLS and CDR2 is YYNGEE. V gave up 3 bases and J gave up 0 bases; unmatched junction bases: 10. CDR3 length equals 19 residues. Here the CDR3 reads CASSGPGQGALSSYNEQFF. CDR3 bases: TGTGCCAGCAGCGGCCCGGGACAGGGGGCCTTAAGCTCCTACAATGAGCAGTTCTTC.

The chain combines TRBV15 with TRBJ2-6; unclear D gene. This CDR3 has 15 amino acids. CDR1 and CDR2 (germline): LNHNV, YYDKDF (reference sequence). Trimming left V 0 bases short and J 1 base short, with 4 bases between. The CDR3 coding sequence is TGTGCCACCAGCAGAGACCAGTCTGGGGCCAACGTCCTGACTTTC. Protein: CATSRDQSGANVLTF.

This clone has more than one count but fewer than ten. The V gene is TRBV5-6, the J gene TRBJ1-4; D ambiguous. The CDR3 runs to 13 residues. Deletions cut 0 bases from V and 12 bases from J, with 12 bases between. Germline assignment: CDR1 SGHDT and CDR2 YYEEEE. Here the CDR3 DNA reads TGTGCCAGCAGCTTGGTGGAGGGAGGAGAACTGTTTTTT. This codes for CASSLVEGGELFF.

The chain combines TRBV5-1 with TRBJ2-2; 7 bases are shared with TRBD2. This CDR3 spans 18 amino acids. V dropped 5 bases and J dropped 5; count of bases not matched to a gene: 18. CDR1 is SGHRS, CDR2 YFSETQ, per germline. CDR3 bases: TGCGCCAGCAGACGGGGGAGCGGGGCCATCGGGGGAACCGGGGAGCTGTTTTTT. Encoded protein: CASRRGSGAIGGTGELFF.

V and J are TRBV19 and TRBJ2-3, with a tentative D call TRBD2 (7 bases). This CDR3 is 17 amino acids long. V gave up 4 bases and J gave up 4 bases, with 21 bases separating them. Germline CDR1 reads LNHDA; CDR2 reads SQIVND (reference sequence). CDR3 sequence reads: CASSKTKGGLSPDTQYF. In nucleotides, the CDR3 is TGTGCCAGTAGTAAGACCAAGGGGGGGCTTAGCCCAGATACGCAGTATTTT.

The rearrangement joins TRBV7-3 to TRBJ2-2; tentative D call: TRBD2 (5 bases). CDR3 length equals 13 residues. V gave up 5 bases and J gave up 5 bases, with 9 bases separating them. Germline V lookup: CDR1 SGHTA, CDR2 FQGTGA. CDR3 sequence (DNA): TGTGCCAGCAGCCCCACGGGGACCGGGGAGCTGTTTTTT. It translates to CASSPTGTGELFF.

The rearrangement links TRBV7-2 to TRBJ2-2; no reliable D call. The CDR3 spans 12 residues. Germline values: CDR1 SGHTA, CDR2 FQGNSA. Deletions cut 5 bases from V and 4 bases from J, with 5 bases between. The CDR3 loop reads CASSLSTGELFF. In DNA, the CDR3 is TGTGCCAGCAGCCTTTCCACCGGGGAGCTGTTTTTT. Full variable domain (outside the CDR3, taken from reference TRBV7-2 and TRBJ2-2): GAGVSQSPSNKVTEKGKDVELRCDPISGHTALYWYRQSLGQGLEFLIYFQGNSAPDKSGLPSDRFSAERTGGSVSTLTIQRTQQEDSAVYLCASSLSTGELFFGEGSRLTVL.